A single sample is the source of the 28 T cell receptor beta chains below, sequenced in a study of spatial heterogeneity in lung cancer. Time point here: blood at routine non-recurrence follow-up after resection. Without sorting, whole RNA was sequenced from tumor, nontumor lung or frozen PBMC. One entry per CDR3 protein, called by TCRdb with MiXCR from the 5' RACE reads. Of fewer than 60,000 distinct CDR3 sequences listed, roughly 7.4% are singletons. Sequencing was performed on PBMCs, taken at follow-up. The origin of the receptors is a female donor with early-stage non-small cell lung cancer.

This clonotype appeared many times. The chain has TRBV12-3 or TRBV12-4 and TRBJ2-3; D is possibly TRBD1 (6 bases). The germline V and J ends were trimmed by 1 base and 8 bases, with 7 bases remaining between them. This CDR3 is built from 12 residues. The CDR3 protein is CASSLVRGTQYF. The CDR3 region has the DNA TGTGCCAGCAGTTTAGTCAGGGGTACGCAGTATTTT.

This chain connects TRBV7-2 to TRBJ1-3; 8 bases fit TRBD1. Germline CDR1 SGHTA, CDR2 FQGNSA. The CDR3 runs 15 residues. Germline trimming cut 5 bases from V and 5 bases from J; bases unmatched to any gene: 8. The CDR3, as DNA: TGTGCCAGCAGCCGACAGGGGACGGGGAGAAACACCATATATTTT. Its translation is CASSRQGTGRNTIYF.

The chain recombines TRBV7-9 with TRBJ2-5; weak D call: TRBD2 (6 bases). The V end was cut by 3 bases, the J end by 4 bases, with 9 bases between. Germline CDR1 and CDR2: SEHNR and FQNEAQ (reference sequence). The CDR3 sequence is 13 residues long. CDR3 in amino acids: CASSFPGVETQYF. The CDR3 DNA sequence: TGTGCCAGCAGCTTCCCGGGGGTAGAGACCCAGTACTTC. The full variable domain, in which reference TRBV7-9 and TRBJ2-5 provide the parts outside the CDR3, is DTGVSQNPRHKITKRGQNVTFRCDPISEHNRLYWYRQTLGQGPEFLTYFQNEAQLEKSRLLSDRFSAERPKGSFSTLEIQRTEQGDSAMYLCASSFPGVETQYFGPGTRLLVL.

CDR3 in amino acids: CSARAGGSPLHF. The CDR3 DNA sequence: TGCAGTGCTAGAGCTGGGGGTTCACCCCTCCACTTT. V is TRBV20-1 and J is TRBJ1-6, with D tentatively TRBD1 (5 bases). Germline CDR1 reads DFQATT; CDR2 reads SNEGSKA (reference sequence). V lost 1 base and J lost 9, with 7 bases in between. CDR3 size: 12 residues.

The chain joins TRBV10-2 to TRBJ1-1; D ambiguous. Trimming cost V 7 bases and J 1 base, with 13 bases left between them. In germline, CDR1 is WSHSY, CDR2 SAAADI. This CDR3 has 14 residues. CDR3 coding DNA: TGCGCCAGCACCGTCGGGCCCCAGAACACTGAAGCTTTCTTT. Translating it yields CASTVGPQNTEAFF.

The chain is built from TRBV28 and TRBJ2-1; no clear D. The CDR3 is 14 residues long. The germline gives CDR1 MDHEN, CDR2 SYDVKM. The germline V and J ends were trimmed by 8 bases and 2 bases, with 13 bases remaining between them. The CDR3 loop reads CASLGTHTYNEQFF. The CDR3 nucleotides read TGTGCCAGCCTAGGTACTCACACCTACAATGAGCAGTTCTTC.

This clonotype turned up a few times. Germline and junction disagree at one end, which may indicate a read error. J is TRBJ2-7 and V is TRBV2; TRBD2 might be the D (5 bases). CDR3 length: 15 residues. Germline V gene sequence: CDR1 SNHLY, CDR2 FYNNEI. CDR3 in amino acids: CASSEFAEASSEQYF. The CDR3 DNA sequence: TGTGCCAGCAGTGAATTCGCGGAGGCCTCCTCCGAGCAGTACTTC.

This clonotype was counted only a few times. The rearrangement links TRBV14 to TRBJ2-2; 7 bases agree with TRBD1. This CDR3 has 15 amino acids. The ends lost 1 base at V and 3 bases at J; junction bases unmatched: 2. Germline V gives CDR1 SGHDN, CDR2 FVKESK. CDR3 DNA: TGTGCCAGCAGCCAAGCCGGGACAGACACCGGGGAGCTGTTTTTT. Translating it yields CASSQAGTDTGELFF.

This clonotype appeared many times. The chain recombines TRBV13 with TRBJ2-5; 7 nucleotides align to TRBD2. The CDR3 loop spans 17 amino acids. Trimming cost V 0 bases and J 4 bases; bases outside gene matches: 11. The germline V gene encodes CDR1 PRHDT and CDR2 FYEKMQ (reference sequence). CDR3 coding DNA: TGTGCCAGCAGCTTAGGACTAGCGCCGCCAGGGCGAGAGACCCAGTACTTC. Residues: CASSLGLAPPGRETQYF.

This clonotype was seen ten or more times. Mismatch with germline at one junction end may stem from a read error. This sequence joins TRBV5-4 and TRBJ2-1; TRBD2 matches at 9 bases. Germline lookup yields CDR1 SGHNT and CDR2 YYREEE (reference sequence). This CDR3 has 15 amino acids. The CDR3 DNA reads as TGTGCCAGCAGCCCGCGGGGGGGCCGCTACGATGAGCAGTTCTTC. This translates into CASSPRGGRYDEQFF.

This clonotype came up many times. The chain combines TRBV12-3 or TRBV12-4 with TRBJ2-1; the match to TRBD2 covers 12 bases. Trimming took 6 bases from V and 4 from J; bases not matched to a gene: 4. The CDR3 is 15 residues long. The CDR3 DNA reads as TGTGCCAGCAGGCCCACTAGCGGGGGGTACAATGAGCAGTTCTTC. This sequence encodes CASRPTSGGYNEQFF.

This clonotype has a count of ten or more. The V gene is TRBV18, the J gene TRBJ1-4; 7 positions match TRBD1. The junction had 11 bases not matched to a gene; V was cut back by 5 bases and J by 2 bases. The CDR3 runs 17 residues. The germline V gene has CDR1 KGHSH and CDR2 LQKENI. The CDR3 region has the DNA TGTGCCAGCTCAGCCGCGTCCCCGGGACAGACTAATGAAAAACTGTTTTTT. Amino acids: CASSAASPGQTNEKLFF.

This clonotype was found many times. This chain's CDR3 is CASSEGTGWLEEKLFF. Here the CDR3 DNA reads TGTGCCAGCAGTGAAGGGACAGGATGGCTCGAGGAAAAACTGTTTTTT. The rearrangement uses TRBV6-1 and TRBJ1-4, with 7 bases matching TRBD1. The CDR3 totals 16 residues. CDR1 is MNHNS, CDR2 SASEGT, per germline. V dropped 1 base and J dropped 8; count of bases not matched to a gene: 10.

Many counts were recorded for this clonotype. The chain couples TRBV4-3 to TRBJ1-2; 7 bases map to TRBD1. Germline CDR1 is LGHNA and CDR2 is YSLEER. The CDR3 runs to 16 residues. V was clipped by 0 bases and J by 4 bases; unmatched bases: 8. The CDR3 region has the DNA TGCGCCAGCAGCCAAGATGTATGGGGACAGCTCTATGGCTACACCTTC. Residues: CASSQDVWGQLYGYTF.

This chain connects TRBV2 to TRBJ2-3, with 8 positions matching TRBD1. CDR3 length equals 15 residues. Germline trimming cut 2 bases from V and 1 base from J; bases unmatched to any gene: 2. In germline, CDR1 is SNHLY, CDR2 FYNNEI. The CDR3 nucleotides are TGTGCCAGCAGTGAACAGGGGGCAGGCACAGATACGCAGTATTTT. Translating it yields CASSEQGAGTDTQYF. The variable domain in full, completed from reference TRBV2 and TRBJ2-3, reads EPEVTQTPSHQVTQMGQEVILRCVPISNHLYFYWYRQILGQKVEFLVSFYNNEISEKSEIFDDQFSVERPDGSNFTLKIRSTKLEDSAMYFCASSEQGAGTDTQYFGPGTRLTVL.

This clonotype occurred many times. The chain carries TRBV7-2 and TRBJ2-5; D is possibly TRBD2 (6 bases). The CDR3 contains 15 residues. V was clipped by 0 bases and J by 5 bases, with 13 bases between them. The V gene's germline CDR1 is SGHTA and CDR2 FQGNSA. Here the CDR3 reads CASSLARRAGETQYF. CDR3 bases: TGTGCCAGCAGCTTAGCGCGGAGGGCTGGCGAGACCCAGTACTTC.

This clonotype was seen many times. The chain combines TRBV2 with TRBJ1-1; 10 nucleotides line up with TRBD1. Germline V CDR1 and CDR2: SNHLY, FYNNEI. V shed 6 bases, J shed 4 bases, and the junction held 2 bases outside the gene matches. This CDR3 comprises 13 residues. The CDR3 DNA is TGTGCCAGCAGGGGACAGGGGTCCACTGAAGCTTTCTTT. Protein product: CASRGQGSTEAFF.

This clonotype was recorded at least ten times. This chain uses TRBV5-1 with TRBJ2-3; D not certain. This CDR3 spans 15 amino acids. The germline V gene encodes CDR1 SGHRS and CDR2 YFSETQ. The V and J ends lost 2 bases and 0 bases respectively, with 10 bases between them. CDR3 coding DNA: TGCGCCAGCAGCTTTTCCGGCGATAGCACAGATACGCAGTATTTT. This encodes CASSFSGDSTDTQYF.

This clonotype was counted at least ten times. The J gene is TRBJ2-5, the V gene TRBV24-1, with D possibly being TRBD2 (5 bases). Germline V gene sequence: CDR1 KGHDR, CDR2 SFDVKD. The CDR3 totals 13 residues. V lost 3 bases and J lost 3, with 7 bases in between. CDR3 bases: TGTGCCACCAGTGATAGCGGAAAAGAGACCCAGTACTTC. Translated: CATSDSGKETQYF.

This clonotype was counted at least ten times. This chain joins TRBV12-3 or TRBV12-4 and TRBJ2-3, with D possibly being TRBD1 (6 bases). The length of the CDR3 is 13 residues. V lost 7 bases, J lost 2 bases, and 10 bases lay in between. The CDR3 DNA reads TGTGCCAGCAATCGACAGGACACAGATACGCAGTATTTT. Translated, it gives CASNRQDTDTQYF.

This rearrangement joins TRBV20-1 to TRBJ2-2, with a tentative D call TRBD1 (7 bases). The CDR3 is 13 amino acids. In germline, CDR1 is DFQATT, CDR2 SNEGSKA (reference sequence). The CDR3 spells CSAAQGGTGELFF. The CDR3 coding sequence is TGCAGCGCGGCGCAGGGGGGAACCGGGGAGCTGTTTTTT.

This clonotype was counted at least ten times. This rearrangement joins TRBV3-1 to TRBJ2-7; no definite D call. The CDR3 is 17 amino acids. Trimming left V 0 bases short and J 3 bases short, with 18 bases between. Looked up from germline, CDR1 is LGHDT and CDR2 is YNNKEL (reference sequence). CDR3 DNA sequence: TGTGCCAGCAGCCAAGATGGAATTCCCGGGTTCATCTACGAGCAGTACTTC. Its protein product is CASSQDGIPGFIYEQYF.

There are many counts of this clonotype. CDR3 sequence reads: CASSQDSTETSGGPRSYNEQFF. The CDR3 region has the DNA TGCGCCAGCAGCCAAGATTCCACCGAGACTAGCGGGGGCCCGCGCTCCTACAATGAGCAGTTCTTC. This rearrangement joins TRBV4-1 to TRBJ2-1, with 12 bases identical to TRBD2. V dropped 0 bases and J dropped 0; count of bases not matched to a gene: 15. Germline V gene lookup returns CDR1 MGHRA and CDR2 YSYEKL. This CDR3 is 22 amino acids long.

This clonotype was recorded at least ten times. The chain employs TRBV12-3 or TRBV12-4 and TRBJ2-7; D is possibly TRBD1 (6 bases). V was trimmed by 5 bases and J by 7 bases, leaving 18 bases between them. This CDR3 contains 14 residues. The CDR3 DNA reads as TGTGCCAGCAGTATCTCAGGGGATCCTCTGGAGCAGTACTTC. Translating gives CASSISGDPLEQYF.

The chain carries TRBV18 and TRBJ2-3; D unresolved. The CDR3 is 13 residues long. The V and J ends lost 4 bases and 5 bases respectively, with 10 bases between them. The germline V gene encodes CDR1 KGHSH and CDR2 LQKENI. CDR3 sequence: CASSRGSGDTQYF. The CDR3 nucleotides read TGTGCCAGCTCACGCGGATCTGGAGATACGCAGTATTTT. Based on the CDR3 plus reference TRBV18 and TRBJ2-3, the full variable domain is NAGVMQNPRHLVRRRGQEARLRCSPMKGHSHVYWYRQLPEEGLKFMVYLQKENIIDESGMPKERFSAEFPKEGPSILRIQQVVRGDSAAYFCASSRGSGDTQYFGPGTRLTVL.

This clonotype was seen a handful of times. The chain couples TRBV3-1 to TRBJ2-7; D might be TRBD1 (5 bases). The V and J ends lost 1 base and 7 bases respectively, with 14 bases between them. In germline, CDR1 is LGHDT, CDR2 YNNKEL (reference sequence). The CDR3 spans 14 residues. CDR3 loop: CASSQVWGPSEQYF. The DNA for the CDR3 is TGTGCCAGCAGCCAAGTTTGGGGCCCCTCGGAGCAGTACTTC.

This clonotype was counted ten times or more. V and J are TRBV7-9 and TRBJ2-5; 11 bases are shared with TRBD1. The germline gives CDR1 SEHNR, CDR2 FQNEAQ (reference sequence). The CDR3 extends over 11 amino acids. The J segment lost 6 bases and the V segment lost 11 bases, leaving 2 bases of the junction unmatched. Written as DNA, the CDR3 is TGTGCCGGGACAGGGGGAAAGACCCAGTACTTC. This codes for CAGTGGKTQYF.

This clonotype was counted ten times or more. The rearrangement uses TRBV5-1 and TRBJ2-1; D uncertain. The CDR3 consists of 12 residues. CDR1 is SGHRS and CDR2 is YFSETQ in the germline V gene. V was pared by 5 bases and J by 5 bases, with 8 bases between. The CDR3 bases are TGCGCCAGCAGGTTACTTGACAATGAGCAGTTCTTC. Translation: CASRLLDNEQFF.